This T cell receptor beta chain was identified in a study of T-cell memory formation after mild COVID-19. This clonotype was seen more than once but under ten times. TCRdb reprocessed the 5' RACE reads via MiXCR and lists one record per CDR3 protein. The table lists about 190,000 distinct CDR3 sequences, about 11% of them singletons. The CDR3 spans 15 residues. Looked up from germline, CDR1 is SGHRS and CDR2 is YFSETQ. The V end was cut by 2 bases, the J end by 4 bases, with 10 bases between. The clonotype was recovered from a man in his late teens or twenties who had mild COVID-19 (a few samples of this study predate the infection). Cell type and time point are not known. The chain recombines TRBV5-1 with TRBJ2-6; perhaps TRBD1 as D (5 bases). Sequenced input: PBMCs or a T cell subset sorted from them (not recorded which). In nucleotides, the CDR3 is TGCGCCAGCAGCTTAGGGGTTGCCGGGGCCAACGTCCTGACTTTC. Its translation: CASSLGVAGANVLTF.